These T cell receptor beta chains were read from a single sample in a study of control samples from healthy donors and cancer patients. Measured with immunoSEQ multiplex PCR; TCRdb has only the in-frame clones, and not every one. The sample gives about 51,000 clones, about 80% of which show up once; roughly 9.1% is in the top ten. Material for sequencing was blood. These receptors were taken from an older man in good health. Both conserved end residues are part of each CDR3. The D gene is left open where the match is weak. Size is omitted from some rows. Given values are once, few, many or a class for expanded clones.

v_gene	abundance	d_gene	j_gene	CDR3nt	CDR3aa
TRBV30	-	-	TRBJ1-1	TGTGCCTGGAGTGTAGGAAGACAGCTTGAAGCTTTCTTT	CAWSVGRQLEAFF
TRBV3-1/TRBV3-2	once	-	TRBJ1-2	TGTGCCAGCAGCCAAGTCTTTCGGGGAATGGACTATGGCTACACCTTC	CASSQVFRGMDYGYTF
TRBV19	-	-	TRBJ1-1	TGTGCCAGTAGTATACGGTTTAGGAGCCCTCAGGACACTGAAGCTTTCTTT	CASSIRFRSPQDTEAFF
TRBV7-9	few	TRBD2	TRBJ2-7	TGTGCCAGCAGCGGAAGGTGGCGGGGGGCGCGAAGCGAGGGCTACGAGCAGTACTTC	CASSGRWRGARSEGYEQYF
TRBV7-6	-	-	TRBJ1-3	TGTGCCAGCAGCTTATGGGGAAGGGGGGCCGGTTTCGCTGGAAACACCATATATTTT	CASSLWGRGAGFAGNTIYF
TRBV7-8	-	-	TRBJ2-1	TGTGCCAGCTCCCTAGCGTCCTACAATGAGCAGTTCTTC	CASSLASYNEQFF
TRBV5-1	-	-	TRBJ1-3	TGCGCCAGCAGCTTAACGTCCTCTGGAAACACCATATATTTT	CASSLTSSGNTIYF
TRBV28	-	TRBD2	TRBJ2-1	TGTGCCAGCAGTTTAGGACTAGCGGGAGTCAATGAGCAGTTCTTC	CASSLGLAGVNEQFF
TRBV5-1	-	-	TRBJ2-1	TGCGCCAGCAGCTTCCGCGGGGCAGACTCCTACAATGAGCAGTTCTTC	CASSFRGADSYNEQFF
TRBV5-4	-	TRBD2	TRBJ2-5	TGTGCCAACCGATCTGCCAGCGGGAGTTCTAAAGAGACCCAGTACTTC	CANRSASGSSKETQYF
TRBV28	-	TRBD2	TRBJ2-5	TGTGCCAGCAGTTTAATACTAGCGGGTGTGGGTGGCCAAGAGACCCAGTACTTC	CASSLILAGVGGQETQYF
TRBV7-8	-	-	TRBJ1-4	TGTGCCAGCAGCCGTGACAGAGCTAATGAAAAACTGTTTTTT	CASSRDRANEKLFF
TRBV10-1	-	TRBD1	TRBJ1-1	TGCGCCAGCGGGACGACAGGGCGAGCTTTCTTT	CASGTTGRAFF
TRBV6-6	-	-	TRBJ1-1	TGTGCCAGCAGTCGAGGAGGCCCTGAAGCTTTCTTT	CASSRGGPEAFF
TRBV27	-	-	TRBJ1-6	TGTGCCAGCAGTTTTGGGCGGGCAGACCTGTATAATTCACCCCTCCACTTT	CASSFGRADLYNSPLHF
TRBV11-1	-	-	TRBJ2-5	TGTGCCAGCAGCTTAGGCCAGCAAGAGACCCAGTACTTC	CASSLGQQETQYF
TRBV2	once	-	TRBJ1-3	TGTGCCACCTCCGAGGGCCCCCAAGTTGGAAACACCATATATTTT	CATSEGPQVGNTIYF
TRBV5-1	-	TRBD1	TRBJ1-2	TGCGCCAGCAGCGGGACAGCTAACTATGGCTACACCTTC	CASSGTANYGYTF
TRBV18	-	TRBD1	TRBJ2-1	TGTGCCAGCTCACCCGGGACAGGCACCTACAATGAGCAGTTCTTC	CASSPGTGTYNEQFF
TRBV19	-	-	TRBJ1-1	TGTGCCAGTAGTATCCAGCAGGGCGGTAGAGCTTTCTTT	CASSIQQGGRAFF
TRBV7-2	-	TRBD1	TRBJ1-4	TGTGCCAGCAGCTCCACAGGGGCCCCTAATGAAAAACTGTTTTTT	CASSSTGAPNEKLFF
TRBV12-5	-	TRBD1	TRBJ1-1	TGTGCTAGTGGGGGGGACAGCATGAACACTGAAGCTTTCTTT	CASGGDSMNTEAFF
TRBV19	-	-	TRBJ1-6	TGTGCCAGTAGTACGACGGAGAATTCACCCCTCCACTTT	CASSTTENSPLHF
TRBV2	-	-	TRBJ1-2	TGTGCCAGCAGTGAGGTCGGAACTAACTATGGCTACACCTTC	CASSEVGTNYGYTF
TRBV6-6	-	-	TRBJ2-3	TGTGCCAGCAGCCCAACAGGTTGGGGCACAGATACGCAGTATTTT	CASSPTGWGTDTQYF
TRBV19	-	-	TRBJ1-1	TGTGCCAGTAGTATTTCCGGGCTGAGCACTGAAGCTTTCTTT	CASSISGLSTEAFF
TRBV7-8	few	-	TRBJ1-1	TGTGCCAGCAGCTGGTCGGCAGGGGTGAACACTGAAGCTTTCTTT	CASSWSAGVNTEAFF
TRBV5-1	few	-	TRBJ1-5	TGCGCCAGCAGCTCAGACAGCAATCAGCCCCAGCATTTT	CASSSDSNQPQHF
TRBV12-3/TRBV12-4	once	-	TRBJ1-3	TGTGCCAGCAGTTTAACCCGTCGACAAGGCGTTCAATTT	CASSLTRRQGVQF
TRBV10-2	-	TRBD2	TRBJ2-3	TGCGCCAGCGAGACTAGCGGGGGGGCCCAGGATACGCAGTATTTT	CASETSGGAQDTQYF
TRBV6-2/TRBV6-3	many	TRBD1	TRBJ1-1	TGTGCCAGCAGTTCCCGCGGGACAGCGTCAACGAACACTGAAGCTTTCTTT	CASSSRGTASTNTEAFF
TRBV11-2	-	-	TRBJ2-3	TGTGCCAGCAGCTGGACGACTAGCACAGATACGCAGTATTTT	CASSWTTSTDTQYF
TRBV5-4	-	-	TRBJ2-2	TGTGCCAGCAGCTTGGGTCCAGGGGTCACCGGGGAGCTGTTTTTT	CASSLGPGVTGELFF
TRBV28	-	TRBD2	TRBJ2-5	TGTGCCAGCAGTATCGCGGGAGGCACCCAAGAGACCCAGTACTTC	CASSIAGGTQETQYF
TRBV2	-	TRBD1	TRBJ1-4	TGTGCCAGCAGTGAATCAGGGGGCCGTGAAAAACTGTTTTTT	CASSESGGREKLFF
TRBV2	-	-	TRBJ2-1	TGTGCCAGCTTAACGGATGAGCAGTTCTTC	CASLTDEQFF
TRBV6-5	-	-	TRBJ1-4	TGTGCCAGCAGTTCCAGGAATGTGAAGGAAAAACTGTTTTTT	CASSSRNVKEKLFF
TRBV5-1	once	-	TRBJ2-2	TGCGCCAGCAGCGGGGACGGATCAATCACCTATACCGGGGAGCTGTTTTTT	CASSGDGSITYTGELFF
TRBV2	-	-	TRBJ1-1	TGTGCCAGCAGTGACAGGGGAAACACTGAAGCTTTCTTT	CASSDRGNTEAFF
TRBV5-6	-	TRBD2	TRBJ2-3	TGTGCCAGCAGCTTGAGGACTAGCGGGGCAGATACGCAGTATTTT	CASSLRTSGADTQYF
TRBV5-1	few	-	TRBJ2-7	TGCGCCAGCAGCTTGGCCCCAGAAAAGTACGAGCAGTACTTC	CASSLAPEKYEQYF
TRBV28	-	TRBD2	TRBJ2-5	TGTGCCAGCAGGGGTAGCGGGGGGGCGGAGACCCAGTACTTC	CASRGSGGAETQYF
TRBV7-9	-	-	TRBJ2-7	TGTGCCAGCAGCCCAAAGGGCCCCTACGAGCAGTACTTC	CASSPKGPYEQYF
TRBV11-2	-	TRBD1	TRBJ1-1	TGTGCCAGCAGCTTGAACAGGGGGCAAAACACTGAAGCTTTCTTT	CASSLNRGQNTEAFF
TRBV4-1	-	-	TRBJ1-2	TGCGCCAGCAGCCATACAGGGTGGGATGGCTACACCTTC	CASSHTGWDGYTF
TRBV28	-	TRBD1	TRBJ1-4	TGTGCCAGCAGTTCAGGCGGGACAGGGGATGAAAAACTGTTTTTT	CASSSGGTGDEKLFF
TRBV19	-	-	TRBJ1-5	TGTGCCAGTTCCTTCGGGGACCGACGAAGCAATCAGCCCCAGCATTTT	CASSFGDRRSNQPQHF
TRBV2	-	-	TRBJ2-1	TGTGCCAGCACCCCGATAATAAAGCGGAGGAGCTCCTACAATGAGCAGTTCTTC	CASTPIIKRRSSYNEQFF
TRBV6-1	-	-	TRBJ1-4	TGTGCCAGCAGTGAGCCCCGGGACTCCCGAGAGTACAATGAAAAACTGTTTTTT	CASSEPRDSREYNEKLFF
TRBV5-1	-	TRBD2	TRBJ2-7	TGCGCCAGCAGCTTGGCTAACGGGGGGGCAGACGAGCAGTACTTC	CASSLANGGADEQYF
TRBV4-1	-	TRBD1	TRBJ1-5	TGCGCCAGCAGCCAAGATGGACAGGCCAATCAGCCCCAGCATTTT	CASSQDGQANQPQHF
TRBV5-1	-	TRBD2	TRBJ2-1	TGCGCCAGCAGCTTGGCAAACTCGGGACTAGCGGGGGCGAGCTCCTACAATGAGCAGTTCTTC	CASSLANSGLAGASSYNEQFF
TRBV19	once	-	TRBJ2-1	TGTGCCAGTAGTATTGGTGGGCGCAATGAGCAGTTCTTC	CASSIGGRNEQFF
TRBV3-1/TRBV3-2	-	-	TRBJ1-1	TGTGCCAGCAGCCAAGCGGGGCCAGCAAACACTGAAGCTTTCTTT	CASSQAGPANTEAFF
TRBV15	-	-	TRBJ2-7	TGTGCCACCAGCAGGTCGGCCGGCGAGCAGTACTTC	CATSRSAGEQYF
TRBV27	-	TRBD1	TRBJ1-2	TGTGCCAGCAGTAGACAGGGGGCAACCTCCTATGGCTACACCTTC	CASSRQGATSYGYTF
TRBV11-2	once	-	TRBJ2-1	TGTGCCAGCCGGCTGAGAAGCCCTCAGTTCTTC	CASRLRSPQFF
TRBV24-1	once	-	TRBJ1-4	TGTGCCACCAGTGATCCCCGGGCCTACGGGAATGAAAAACTGTTTTTT	CATSDPRAYGNEKLFF
TRBV7-2	-	-	TRBJ2-5	TGTGCCAGCAGCATACTAGGACGCCAAGAGACCCAGTACTTC	CASSILGRQETQYF